The 26 T cell receptor beta chains below all came from one sample that was sequenced in a study of cytomegalovirus exposure and HLA in healthy donors. Use of 60 Vbeta and 13 Jbeta primers characterized the PCR. Sequencing used immunoSEQ multiplex PCR; TCRdb keeps in-frame clones, though not all of them. The data hold over 150,000 clones, with about 80% observed a single time. The specimen sequenced was PBMCs. The source is a boy between 5 and 17 years old in good health and CMV-seronegative.

This clone occurred once. The DNA of the CDR3 is TGTGCCAGCAGTGAAGCGGGGGGCTCCTACAATGAGCAGTTCTTC. It translates to CASSEAGGSYNEQFF. The chain joins TRBV6-4 to TRBJ2-1; 9 bases line up with TRBD2. V trimming: 3 bases; J trimming: 0 bases; junction bases outside the gene matches: 0. The germline gives CDR1 MRHNA, CDR2 SNTAGT. The CDR3 has 15 amino acids.

This chain links TRBV6-1 with TRBJ2-7, with a weak D call TRBD2 (5 bases). Germline V gene lookup returns CDR1 MNHNS and CDR2 SASEGT. The CDR3 runs 14 residues. V dropped 4 bases and J dropped 3 bases, with 13 bases sitting between them. The CDR3 sequence is CASSARAGVYEQYF. DNA of the CDR3: TGTGCCAGCAGTGCGAGGGCCGGTGTCTACGAGCAGTACTTC.

V usage is TRBV19 and J usage is TRBJ2-5; no reliable D call. There are 14 residues in the CDR3. The V and J ends lost 3 bases and 3 bases respectively, with 11 bases between them. In germline, CDR1 is LNHDA, CDR2 SQIVND (reference sequence). The CDR3 DNA reads TGTGCCAGTAGTATTACGGCCGCGGAAGAGACCCAGTACTTC. Translating it yields CASSITAAEETQYF.

This clone was observed a handful of times. The chain recombines TRBV4-1 with TRBJ1-3; the D gene is possibly TRBD1 (5 bases). The germline CDR1 and CDR2 sequences are MGHRA and YSYEKL. This CDR3 has 16 amino acids. The V end was cut by 1 base, the J end by 4 bases, with 14 bases between. CDR3 sequence: CASSQGGEGVGNTIYF. In DNA form, the CDR3 reads TGCGCCAGCAGCCAAGGGGGCGAAGGGGTAGGAAACACCATATATTTT.

The J gene is TRBJ1-2, the V gene TRBV28, with 9 bases lining up with TRBD1. Germline CDR1 MDHEN, CDR2 SYDVKM. The V segment lost 5 bases and the J segment 4 bases; nucleotides outside the gene matches: 11. The CDR3 length is 16 residues. CDR3 DNA sequence: TGTGCCAGCAGTACCCCCGGGACAGGGTTTAGCTATGGCTACACCTTC. This codes for CASSTPGTGFSYGYTF.

The genes are TRBV7-8 and TRBJ2-7; 8 nucleotides line up with TRBD2. Germline CDR1 is SGHVS and CDR2 is FQNEAQ. The CDR3 contains 18 residues. The ends lost 5 bases at V and 0 bases at J; junction bases unmatched: 15. The CDR3 reads CASSRTSGGSVTSYEQYF. In nucleotides, the CDR3 is TGTGCCAGCAGCCGCACTAGCGGCGGCTCCGTAACCTCCTACGAGCAGTACTTC.

V is TRBV7-9 and J is TRBJ2-3; 13 bases agree with TRBD2. This CDR3 comprises 18 residues. After removal of 5 bases from V and 0 bases from J, the junction contained 8 bases not matched to a gene. Per the germline V gene, CDR1 is SEHNR and CDR2 is FQNEAQ (reference sequence). The CDR3: CASSPTSGRATSTDTQYF. The CDR3 DNA is TGTGCCAGCAGCCCAACTAGCGGGAGGGCCACGAGCACAGATACGCAGTATTTT.

The genes are TRBV25-1 and TRBJ2-7; D is unclear. The V and J ends lost 0 bases and 2 bases respectively, with 8 bases between them. In germline, CDR1 is MGHDK, CDR2 SYGVNS. The CDR3 totals 14 residues. CDR3 nucleotides: TGTGCCAGCAGTGAATATATGTGGCCCTACGAGCAGTACTTC. Translation gives CASSEYMWPYEQYF.

The chain joins TRBV21-1 to TRBJ1-2; TRBD1 reflects the table's D call only, with no check against the DNA. TRBV21-1 is recorded as a pseudogene. The CDR3 spans 11 residues. Here the CDR3 reads CAKRGIYGYTF. CDR3 sequence (DNA): TGTGCCAAAAGGGGGATCTATGGCTACACCTTC.

CDR3 region: CASSLASGLFYEQYF. Written as DNA, the CDR3 is TGTGCCAGCAGCTTAGCTAGCGGGCTATTCTACGAGCAGTACTTC. V gene TRBV7-2 combines with J gene TRBJ2-7; 7 nucleotides match TRBD2. The V and J ends lost 0 bases and 3 bases, in that order; junction bases with no gene match: 5. CDR1 and CDR2 (germline): SGHTA, FQGNSA. CDR3 length equals 15 residues.

This clone was counted only a few times. This chain links TRBV6-1 with TRBJ1-5; D is uncertain. The CDR3 sequence is 16 residues long. CDR1 and CDR2 (germline): MNHNS, SASEGT. V was shortened by 1 base and J by 0 bases, with 10 bases between the two germline ends. The CDR3 sequence: CASSEGWQDSNQPQHF. In DNA form, the CDR3 reads TGTGCCAGCAGTGAAGGATGGCAGGATAGCAATCAGCCCCAGCATTTT.

As DNA, the CDR3 is TGCGCCAGCAGCCAGACAGGGACGGATGAGCAGTTCTTC. Its protein product is CASSQTGTDEQFF. This rearrangement joins TRBV4-1 to TRBJ2-1, with 7 bases matching TRBD1. The J segment lost 8 bases and the V segment lost 3 bases, leaving 4 bases of the junction unmatched. This CDR3 has 13 residues. Germline V CDR1 and CDR2: MGHRA, YSYEKL.

The chain uses TRBV28 and TRBJ1-2; maybe TRBD1 (5 bases). Germline loops: CDR1 MDHEN, CDR2 SYDVKM. V was shortened by 6 bases and J by 12 bases, with 17 bases between the two germline ends. CDR3 length: 12 amino acids. In DNA, the CDR3 is TGTGCCAGCAGCCCGGCAGGGTATAAGAACACCTTC. Translation gives CASSPAGYKNTF.

The rearrangement joins TRBV19 to TRBJ1-1; unclear D gene. The CDR3 has 14 amino acids. Germline-derived CDR1 and CDR2 are LNHDA and SQIVND (reference sequence). Trimming shortened V by 3 bases and J by 3 bases, and 11 bases separated the two germline ends. CDR3 DNA: TGTGCCAGTAGTATGCAGACTCGCGACACTGAAGCTTTCTTT. Protein product: CASSMQTRDTEAFF.

The CDR3 coding sequence is TGCGCCAGCAGCGACAGTGCCCTCGGAAACACCATATATTTT. Residues: CASSDSALGNTIYF. V is TRBV10-1 and J is TRBJ1-3, with D possibly TRBD1 on 5 matching bases. CDR1 WNHNN and CDR2 SYGVQD come from the germline V gene (reference sequence). CDR3 size: 14 residues. V was pared by 6 bases and J by 4 bases, with 13 bases between.

This clone was observed a handful of times. This sequence joins TRBV12-5 and TRBJ2-3, with D maybe TRBD2 (5 bases). The CDR3 is 16 amino acids. The V end lost 6 bases, the J end lost 0 bases, and 16 bases lay between the germline ends. Germline V CDR1 and CDR2: LGHNT, FRNRAP. CDR3 sequence (DNA): TGTGCTAGTGGCCCTCCGGGGTCACCTAGCACAGATACGCAGTATTTT. Protein: CASGPPGSPSTDTQYF.

The chain links TRBV7-2 to TRBJ1-6; D perhaps matches TRBD1 (6 bases). Germline CDR1 reads SGHTA; CDR2 reads FQGNSA. The CDR3 totals 18 residues. Trimming pared 3 bases from V and 0 bases from J, leaving 15 bases between. DNA for the CDR3: TGTGCCAGCAGCTTCGCCCTTGGACAGAGCTCCTATAATTCACCCCTCCACTTT. Protein product: CASSFALGQSSYNSPLHF. Combining the CDR3 with reference TRBV7-2 and TRBJ1-6 gives the whole variable domain GAGVSQSPSNKVTEKGKDVELRCDPISGHTALYWYRQSLGQGLEFLIYFQGNSAPDKSGLPSDRFSAERTGGSVSTLTIQRTQQEDSAVYLCASSFALGQSSYNSPLHFGNGTRLTVT.

The chain joins TRBV11-1 to TRBJ1-2; the match to TRBD1 covers 9 bases. This CDR3 has 14 amino acids. The V and J ends lost 6 bases and 4 bases, in that order; junction bases with no gene match: 6. Germline CDR1 and CDR2: SGHAT and FQDESV (reference sequence). The CDR3 is CASSSNRGPYGYTF. CDR3 in DNA: TGTGCCAGCAGTTCGAACAGGGGGCCCTATGGCTACACCTTC.

The chain couples TRBV12-5 to TRBJ1-1; D is possibly TRBD1 (6 bases). The CDR3 totals 12 residues. In germline, CDR1 is LGHNT, CDR2 FRNRAP. Trimming removed 0 bases from V and 9 bases from J, with 8 bases in between. CDR3 DNA sequence: TGTGCTAGTGGTTTGGTTGGACAGCAAGCTTTCTTT. Protein: CASGLVGQQAFF.

This chain joins TRBV7-9 and TRBJ2-7, with D possibly TRBD2 on 6 matching bases. The CDR3 covers 18 residues. Between the trimmed V and J ends, which lost 5 bases and 0 bases, there was a span of 23 bases. Per the germline V gene, CDR1 is SEHNR and CDR2 is FQNEAQ (reference sequence). CDR3 DNA sequence: TGTGCCAGCAGCCAAGGAGGGGTCGGGATCCGTCTCTCCTACGAGCAGTACTTC. Amino acid sequence: CASSQGGVGIRLSYEQYF.

This clone was picked up a small number of times. The rearrangement links TRBV11-1 to TRBJ1-1; TRBD1 matches 7 bases. This CDR3 contains 15 residues. V dropped 5 bases and J dropped 1; count of bases not matched to a gene: 7. Germline CDR1 and CDR2: SGHAT and FQDESV (reference sequence). The CDR3 spells CASSDRDSQNTEAFF. CDR3 nucleotides: TGTGCCAGCAGCGACAGGGACAGTCAGAACACTGAAGCTTTCTTT.

V and J are TRBV21-1 and TRBJ1-2. TRBV21-1 is a recognized pseudogene. This CDR3 is built from 16 residues. CDR3 sequence: CASSQGGVCINYGYTF. The CDR3 bases are TGTGCCAGCAGCCAAGGGGGGGTTTGCATTAACTATGGCTACACCTTC.

The gene calls are TRBV19 and TRBJ1-3, with D possibly being TRBD1 (6 bases). The germline CDR1 and CDR2 sequences are LNHDA and SQIVND (reference sequence). The CDR3 runs to 15 residues. V lost 4 bases, J lost 0 bases, and 10 bases lay in between. CDR3: CASSTLQGSGNTIYF. The CDR3 nucleotides are TGTGCCAGTAGTACCCTACAGGGCTCTGGAAACACCATATATTTT.

The chain is built from TRBV27 and TRBJ1-5; D perhaps matches TRBD1 (5 bases). V lost 6 bases and J lost 2, with 20 bases in between. The CDR3 totals 17 residues. Per germline, CDR1 MNHEY and CDR2 SMNVEV (reference sequence). CDR3 bases: TGTGCCAGCAGACCCCAGTCCGGGGGTCGGGGCAATCAGCCCCAGCATTTT. This sequence encodes CASRPQSGGRGNQPQHF.

The sample holds one count of this clone. The rearrangement links TRBV6-5 to TRBJ1-1; 10 nucleotides align to TRBD1. CDR3 length: 14 residues. The J segment lost 4 bases and the V segment lost 7 bases, leaving 6 bases of the junction unmatched. Germline CDR1 is MNHEY and CDR2 is SVGAGI. The CDR3 region is CASMGQGRSTEAFF. In nucleotides, the CDR3 is TGTGCCAGCATGGGACAGGGGAGAAGCACTGAAGCTTTCTTT.

The chain links TRBV6-1 to TRBJ2-3; D unclear. Germline V CDR1 and CDR2: MNHNS, SASEGT. The length of the CDR3 is 14 residues. The germline V and J ends were trimmed by 5 bases and 0 bases, with 9 bases remaining between them. The CDR3 spells CASSRLVSTDTQYF. CDR3 bases: TGTGCCAGCAGTAGACTTGTTAGCACAGATACGCAGTATTTT.